This T cell receptor (beta chain) originates from a study of early T cells in non-severe SARS-CoV-2 infection. At the level of the study: Bulk RNA taken from unsorted whole blood was sequenced, leaving chains unpaired. Study-wide findings and caveats: Database matching using VDJdb favored anti-spike CD8 responses, with private and CD4 specificities left missing.

As to this clonotype: Its target is unknown.

The CDR3 runs 15 residues. Trimming at V came to 1 base and at J to 3 bases, leaving 0 bases not matched to a gene. Individual cDNA molecules were tagged with unique molecular identifiers. One entry per CDR3 protein results from TCRdb running MiXCR on the 5' RACE reads. Of about 110,000 distinct CDR3 sequences in the sample, 9% to 14% were seen once. Sequencing was performed on whole blood. The receptor was derived from an adult who was a healthcare worker with PCR-confirmed SARS-CoV-2 infection or an uninfected control (not recorded which). This rearrangement joins TRBV12-3 or TRBV12-4 to TRBJ2-5; 12 positions match TRBD2. CDR3 bases: TGTGCCAGCAGTTTAGGGACTAGCGGGAAAGAGACCCAGTACTTC. Protein sequence: CASSLGTSGKETQYF.